The next 9 T cell receptor beta chains were all read from a single sample in a study of T cell responses to AZD1222 COVID-19 vaccine. Some clones are missing from TCRdb's copy, which holds only in-frame ones; the method was immunoSEQ multiplex PCR. This sample yields about 140,000 clones, of which roughly 93% are seen a single time; around 1.8% belongs to the top ten. Sequencing used peripheral blood, obtained 28 days after the second AZD1222 dose. The receptors shown here come from an adult who received the AZD1222 COVID-19 vaccine.

The V call is TRBV12-5, the J call TRBJ2-3, with 9 bases identical to TRBD2. CDR3 length: 16 residues. Losses at the gene ends were 7 bases for V and 3 bases for J; bases not matched to a gene: 11. CDR1 is LGHNT, CDR2 FRNRAP, per germline. The CDR3 nucleotides are TGTGCTAGTGTACCGCCGCGGCGGGAGGGAACAGATACGCAGTATTTT. It yields the protein CASVPPRREGTDTQYF. Full variable domain (remainder filled in from reference TRBV12-5 and TRBJ2-3): DARVTQTPRHKVTEMGQEVTMRCQPILGHNTVFWYRQTMMQGLELLAYFRNRAPLDDSGMPKDRFSAEMPDATLATLKIQPSEPRDSAVYFCASVPPRREGTDTQYFGPGTRLTVL.

The chain has TRBV12-5 and TRBJ2-7; D may be TRBD2 (6 bases). Germline CDR1 is LGHNT and CDR2 is FRNRAP. Trimming left V 6 bases short and J 1 base short, with 13 bases between. The CDR3 has 14 residues. CDR3 sequence reads: CASGRDRGSYEQYF. CDR3 sequence (DNA): TGTGCTAGTGGCCGGGACCGGGGGTCCTACGAGCAGTACTTC. Full variable domain (missing parts from reference TRBV12-5 and TRBJ2-7): DARVTQTPRHKVTEMGQEVTMRCQPILGHNTVFWYRQTMMQGLELLAYFRNRAPLDDSGMPKDRFSAEMPDATLATLKIQPSEPRDSAVYFCASGRDRGSYEQYFGPGTRLTVT.

The rearrangement joins TRBV7-3 to TRBJ2-1; 10 nucleotides agree with TRBD2. In germline, CDR1 is SGHTA, CDR2 FQGTGA. The CDR3 runs 16 residues. J gave up 3 bases and V 6 bases, and 8 bases lay outside the gene matches. CDR3 nucleotides: TGTGCCAGCAGTCCTACTAGCGGGGAGAACTACAATGAGCAGTTCTTC. Translation: CASSPTSGENYNEQFF. Looking up the rest from reference TRBV7-3 and TRBJ2-1 gives the full variable domain: GAGVSQTPSNKVTEKGKYVELRCDPISGHTALYWYRQSLGQGPEFLIYFQGTGAADDSGLPNDRFFAVRPEGSVSTLKIQRTERGDSAVYLCASSPTSGENYNEQFFGPGTRLTVL.

The chain is built from TRBV11-3 and TRBJ2-1; D remains unclear. Between the trimmed V and J ends, which lost 5 bases and 7 bases, there was a span of 6 bases. Germline CDR1 is SGHNT and CDR2 is YENEEA. There are 11 residues in the CDR3. The CDR3 protein is CASSHKNEQFF. The CDR3 region has the DNA TGTGCCAGCAGCCATAAGAATGAGCAGTTCTTC.

This rearrangement joins TRBV19 to TRBJ1-5; TRBD1 is a possible D gene (5 bases). Looked up from germline, CDR1 is LNHDA and CDR2 is SQIVND (reference sequence). CDR3 size: 15 residues. V was pared by 3 bases and J by 2 bases, with 11 bases between. The CDR3 DNA reads TGTGCCAGTAGTATTCGGCAGGGCCGCAATCAGCCCCAGCATTTT. It specifies CASSIRQGRNQPQHF.

This chain connects TRBV27 to TRBJ2-2, with 7 bases fitting TRBD2. The J segment lost 6 bases and the V segment lost 7 bases, leaving 5 bases of the junction unmatched. From germline, CDR1 is MNHEY and CDR2 SMNVEV (reference sequence). The CDR3 loop spans 13 amino acids. Here the CDR3 reads CASTSAGAGELFF. The CDR3 nucleotides read TGTGCCAGCACCTCGGCGGGAGCCGGGGAGCTGTTTTTT.

The rearrangement links TRBV7-9 to TRBJ2-4; 8 bases align to TRBD1. CDR3 length equals 15 residues. Germline assignment: CDR1 SEHNR and CDR2 FQNEAQ (reference sequence). Germline trimming cut 4 bases from V and 2 bases from J; bases unmatched to any gene: 4. CDR3 nucleotide sequence: TGTGCCAGCAGCTGTGGACAGGGAACCAAAAACATTCAGTACTTC. Its translation is CASSCGQGTKNIQYF.

The J gene is TRBJ1-1, the V gene TRBV5-8; 7 bases agree with TRBD1. Germline CDR1 reads SGHTS; CDR2 reads YDEGEE. V lost 0 bases to trimming and J lost 1 base; unmatched junction nucleotides: 6. The CDR3 runs to 16 residues. The CDR3 loop is CASSLEGASRNTEAFF. The CDR3 DNA reads TGTGCCAGCAGCTTGGAGGGGGCGTCAAGGAACACTGAAGCTTTCTTT.

This clone has only one observation. The V call is TRBV30, the J call TRBJ2-2, with D possibly TRBD1 on 6 matching bases. CDR3 size: 14 residues. Germline lookup yields CDR1 GTSNPN and CDR2 SVGIG (reference sequence). Trimming removed 8 bases at V and 1 base at J, with 14 bases between. DNA for the CDR3: TGTGCCCTGGACGGGACACGGAACACCGGGGAGCTGTTTTTT. This codes for CALDGTRNTGELFF.